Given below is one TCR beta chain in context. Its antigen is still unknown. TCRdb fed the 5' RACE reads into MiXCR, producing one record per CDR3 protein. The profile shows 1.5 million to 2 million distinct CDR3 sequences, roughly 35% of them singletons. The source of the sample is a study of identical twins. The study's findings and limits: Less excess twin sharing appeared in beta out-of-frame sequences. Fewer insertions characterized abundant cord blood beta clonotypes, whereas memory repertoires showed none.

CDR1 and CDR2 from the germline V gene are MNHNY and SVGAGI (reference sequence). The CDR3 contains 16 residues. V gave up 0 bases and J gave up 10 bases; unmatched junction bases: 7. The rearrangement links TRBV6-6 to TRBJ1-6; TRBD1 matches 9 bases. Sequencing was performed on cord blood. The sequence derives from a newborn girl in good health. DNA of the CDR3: TGTGCCAGCAGTTACTCGAGGGACAGGGTTCGGTCACCCCTCCACTTT. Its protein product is CASSYSRDRVRSPLHF.